Listed here are 3 T cell receptor beta chains from one sample, sequenced in a study of siplizumab effects on memory and regulatory T cells. Clones were read by immunoSEQ multiplex PCR, and TCRdb kept only the in-frame ones, dropping some. The sample shows 90,000 to 140,000 clones, 93% of them seen only once. Sequencing input: CD4+ T cells sorted from blood. The receptors stem from a human donor in good health.

The V call is TRBV5-1, the J call TRBJ2-5; 8 bases fit TRBD1. CDR1 and CDR2 from the germline V gene are SGHRS and YFSETQ. This CDR3 has 15 residues. V trimming: 2 bases; J trimming: 5 bases; junction bases outside the gene matches: 8. The CDR3 nucleotides read TGCGCCAGCAGCTTAGCAGGGGGCGAAGGGGAGACCCAGTACTTC. This gives the protein CASSLAGGEGETQYF. Full variable domain (missing parts from reference TRBV5-1 and TRBJ2-5): KAGVTQTPRYLIKTRGQQVTLSCSPISGHRSVSWYQQTPGQGLQFLFEYFSETQRNKGNFPGRFSGRQFSNSRSEMNVSTLELGDSALYLCASSLAGGEGETQYFGPGTRLLVL.

This clone has just one count. The chain combines TRBV30 with TRBJ1-4, with 8 bases matching TRBD1. Unmatched junction bases numbered 0, after V lost 3 bases and J lost 0 bases. The CDR3 spans 14 residues. The germline CDR1 and CDR2 sequences are GTSNPN and SVGIG (reference sequence). The CDR3: CAWRGQATNEKLFF. CDR3 coding DNA: TGTGCCTGGAGGGGACAGGCAACTAATGAAAAACTGTTTTTT. The full variable domain, in which reference TRBV30 and TRBJ1-4 provide the parts outside the CDR3, is SQTIHQWPATLVQPVGSPLSLECTVEGTSNPNLYWYRQAAGRGLQLLFYSVGIGQISSEVPQNLSASRPQDRQFILSSKKLLLSDSGFYLCAWRGQATNEKLFFGSGTQLSVL.

The gene calls are TRBV10-2 and TRBJ2-5; weak D call: TRBD2 (5 bases). V was shortened by 4 bases and J by 2 bases, with 14 bases between the two germline ends. The CDR3 covers 15 residues. Germline CDR1 and CDR2: WSHSY and SAAADI. CDR3 protein: CASSGSRRQQETQYF. The CDR3 DNA reads as TGCGCCAGCAGTGGGTCCCGGAGGCAACAAGAGACCCAGTACTTC.